This T cell receptor beta chain was retrieved from a study of shared clonotypes between healthy human individuals. Regarding the study as a whole: Depth of sequencing was expected to influence donor clonotype sharing.

Naivety among CD8 cells was defined by CD45RO negativity and positive CCR7 selection, thereby excluding terminally differentiated effector memory CD45RA+ cells. The V segment lost 4 bases and the J segment 1 base; nucleotides outside the gene matches: 9. CDR3 length: 16 residues. The germline V gene has CDR1 SGDLS and CDR2 YYNGEE. Data came from immunoSEQ multiplex PCR; TCRdb stores just in-frame clones and leaves some out. The data show millions of clones, with approximately 94% seen just once and about 1.8% held by the top ten. In regard to this clone: The antigen remains unidentified.

Sequencing was carried out using naive CD8+ T cells from PBMCs. V and J are TRBV9 and TRBJ1-2; TRBD1 matches 8 bases. This TCR derives from a man in his late teens or twenties in good health. Some clones in this sample may be carry-over from other donors' samples. The CDR3 loop is CASSHRQGFHNYGYTF. The CDR3 DNA reads TGTGCCAGCAGCCATAGACAGGGGTTCCATAACTATGGCTACACCTTC. The full variable domain, with the rest looked up from reference TRBV9 and TRBJ1-2, is DSGVTQTPKHLITATGQRVTLRCSPRSGDLSVYWYQQSLDQGLQFLIQYYNGEERAKGNILERFSAQQFPDLHSELNLSSLELGDSALYFCASSHRQGFHNYGYTFGSGTRLTVV.